Presented here are 23 T cell receptor beta chains from one specimen sequenced in a study of CD8 T cells in Susac syndrome. RNA, at roughly 0.5 to 1 ug, was reverse transcribed with random hexamers. TCRdb independently ran MiXCR on the immunoSEQ multiplex PCR reads; one entry per CDR3 protein. The data hold some 110,000 distinct CDR3 sequences, with roughly 95% observed a single time. The sample taken for sequencing was CD4+ T cells from PBMCs. The receptors derive from a human donor with Susac syndrome.

V usage is TRBV6-2 or TRBV6-3 and J usage is TRBJ2-4, with a possible D match to TRBD2 (6 bases). Germline CDR1 MNHEY, CDR2 SVGEGT. V dropped 11 bases and J dropped 3 bases, with 14 bases sitting between them. The CDR3 covers 13 residues. The CDR3 DNA sequence: TGTGCCGTTCAGGGAGCGGGCAAAAACATTCAGTACTTC. Translated, it gives CAVQGAGKNIQYF.

V usage is TRBV12-3 or TRBV12-4 and J usage is TRBJ2-7; the D call may be TRBD1 or TRBD2 (6 bases each). V dropped 3 bases and J dropped 5 bases, with 14 bases sitting between them. This CDR3 is built from 14 residues. The DNA of the CDR3 is TGTGCCAGCAGTTTCTCGGGGGCCCTGCACGAGCAGTACTTC. It is translated as CASSFSGALHEQYF.

The rearrangement uses TRBV6-5 and TRBJ2-3; 8 nucleotides line up with TRBD1. The CDR3 sequence is 15 residues long. CDR1 and CDR2 (germline): MNHEY, SVGAGI. V lost 5 bases, J lost 1 base, and 5 bases stayed unmatched. CDR3 coding DNA: TGTGCCAGCAGTCCCCCGACAGGGGGCACAGATACGCAGTATTTT. Translation gives CASSPPTGGTDTQYF.

V is TRBV14 and J is TRBJ2-7, with D possibly TRBD2 on 6 matching bases. Germline values: CDR1 SGHDN, CDR2 FVKESK. The V end lost 5 bases, the J end lost 4 bases, and 12 bases lay between the germline ends. The CDR3 sequence is 13 residues long. In DNA, the CDR3 is TGTGCCAGCAGCGTGCGGGGAAGGTACGAGCAGTACTTC. Protein product: CASSVRGRYEQYF. Variable domain in full (rest from reference TRBV14 and TRBJ2-7): EAGVTQFPSHSVIEKGQTVTLRCDPISGHDNLYWYRRVMGKEIKFLLHFVKESKQDESGMPNNRFLAERTGGTYSTLKVQPAELEDSGVYFCASSVRGRYEQYFGPGTRLTVT.

The genes are TRBV9 and TRBJ2-7; either TRBD1 or TRBD2 may supply D (5 bases each). Germline lookup yields CDR1 SGDLS and CDR2 YYNGEE. Between the trimmed V and J ends, which lost 0 bases and 6 bases, there was a span of 10 bases. The CDR3 contains 13 residues. The CDR3 sequence is CASSVGGSREQYF. Written as DNA, the CDR3 is TGTGCCAGCAGCGTAGGGGGGTCGCGCGAGCAGTACTTC.

V and J are TRBV30 and TRBJ1-5; D is unclear. The germline gives CDR1 GTSNPN, CDR2 SVGIG (reference sequence). The CDR3 has 13 amino acids. The germline V and J ends were trimmed by 0 bases and 3 bases, with 6 bases remaining between them. The CDR3 loop reads CAWSVGSNQPQHF. The CDR3 DNA reads as TGTGCCTGGAGTGTGGGTTCCAATCAGCCCCAGCATTTT.

The rearrangement links TRBV5-1 to TRBJ2-1; D not resolved. Germline V CDR1 and CDR2: SGHRS, YFSETQ. The CDR3 spans 16 residues. The germline V and J ends were trimmed by 4 bases and 2 bases, with 16 bases remaining between them. CDR3: CASSKQTGGTYNEQFF. The CDR3 nucleotides are TGCGCCAGCAGCAAACAAACGGGTGGTACCTACAATGAGCAGTTCTTC.

The gene calls are TRBV15 and TRBJ1-2; 7 nucleotides agree with TRBD1. The germline V gene encodes CDR1 LNHNV and CDR2 YYDKDF (reference sequence). The CDR3 has 13 residues. Unmatched junction bases numbered 8, after V lost 5 bases and J lost 8 bases. The CDR3 sequence is CATSRQGFGGYTF. The DNA of the CDR3 is TGTGCCACCAGCCGACAGGGTTTCGGAGGCTACACCTTC.

This chain links TRBV5-4 with TRBJ2-3; TRBD1 matches at 7 bases. V was pared by 8 bases and J by 2 bases, with 5 bases of the junction left unmatched. This CDR3 spans 13 amino acids. The germline V gene encodes CDR1 SGHNT and CDR2 YYREEE (reference sequence). The CDR3 region is CASQDRNTDTQYF. The DNA of the CDR3 is TGTGCCAGTCAGGACAGGAACACAGATACGCAGTATTTT.

The rearrangement uses TRBV9 and TRBJ2-3; no clear D gene. CDR1 SGDLS and CDR2 YYNGEE come from the germline V gene. V was shortened by 3 bases and J by 4 bases, with 6 bases between the two germline ends. CDR3 size: 12 residues. The CDR3 DNA sequence: TGTGCCAGCAGCGCGCCTTCAGATACGCAGTATTTT. Its translation is CASSAPSDTQYF.

The chain carries TRBV28 and TRBJ2-7; no firm D call. CDR1 and CDR2 from the germline V gene are MDHEN and SYDVKM. Trimming removed 2 bases from V and 1 base from J, with 15 bases in between. The length of the CDR3 is 16 residues. The CDR3 DNA sequence: TGTGCCAGCAGTTTACGCGGCAGGTCTCAGTCCTACGAGCAGTACTTC. Amino acids: CASSLRGRSQSYEQYF.

The chain is built from TRBV29-1 and TRBJ2-7; no reliable D call. Per the germline V gene, CDR1 is SQVTM and CDR2 is ANQGSEA. The CDR3 has 13 amino acids. V shed 4 bases and J shed 0 bases, with 10 bases lying between them. For the CDR3, the DNA is TGCAGCGTTGCGGTCTATAGCTCCTACGAGCAGTACTTC. Amino acid sequence: CSVAVYSSYEQYF.

In regard to this clonotype: A junction boundary mismatches the germline segment, possibly from a read error. The rearrangement uses TRBV15 and TRBJ1-1, with D hard to call. This CDR3 region has 15 residues. Germline-derived CDR1 and CDR2 are LNHNV and YYDKDF (reference sequence). This chain's CDR3 is CATSRGVGQRIEGFF. Here the CDR3 DNA reads TGTGCCACCAGCAGAGGGGTAGGGCAGAGAATTGAAGGTTTCTTT.

The V gene is TRBV20-1, the J gene TRBJ1-5, with no clear D. This CDR3 comprises 13 residues. Per germline, CDR1 DFQATT and CDR2 SNEGSKA (reference sequence). Trimming removed 6 bases at V and 0 bases at J, with 9 bases between. CDR3 DNA: TGCAGTGCAGACGTTAATAGCAATCAGCCCCAGCATTTT. It is translated as CSADVNSNQPQHF.

This clonotype was observed a handful of times. A read error may account for a junction end that differs from germline. The chain is built from TRBV7-7 and TRBJ2-1; the D gene is possibly TRBD2 (5 bases). The CDR3 contains 13 residues. The V gene's germline CDR1 is SSHAT and CDR2 FNYEAQ (reference sequence). The CDR3 DNA reads as TGTGCTAGCAGCTTAGGACTTAACAATGAGCAGTTCTTC. It translates to CASSLGLNNEQFF.

This clonotype was detected a few times. In nucleotides, the CDR3 is TGTGCCAGCAGCTTGAGGGCTGAAGCTTTCTTT. Amino acids: CASSLRAEAFF. This chain uses TRBV5-6 with TRBJ1-1; D is ambiguous. This CDR3 comprises 11 residues. With 1 base removed from V and 6 bases from J, the gap between germline ends came to 4 bases. In germline, CDR1 is SGHDT, CDR2 YYEEEE.

The CDR3 sequence: CAWRGGTYEQYF. In DNA form, the CDR3 reads TGTGCCTGGAGGGGAGGTACCTACGAGCAGTACTTC. The chain links TRBV30 to TRBJ2-7; D is perhaps TRBD2 (6 bases). CDR1 is GTSNPN, CDR2 SVGIG, per germline (reference sequence). V was trimmed by 3 bases and J by 2 bases, leaving 8 bases between them. The CDR3 runs to 12 residues.

The chain employs TRBV29-1 and TRBJ1-1; D might be TRBD1 (5 bases). This CDR3 spans 13 amino acids. CDR1 and CDR2 from the germline V gene are SQVTM and ANQGSEA. The CDR3 reads CTSGAEVNTEAFF. DNA of the CDR3: TGCACCTCTGGGGCGGAAGTGAACACTGAAGCTTTCTTT.

This sequence joins TRBV28 and TRBJ2-7, with D uncertain. Trimming pared 3 bases from V and 0 bases from J, leaving 6 bases between. This CDR3 region has 13 residues. CDR1 and CDR2 from the germline V gene are MDHEN and SYDVKM. The DNA for the CDR3 is TGTGCCAGCAGTTTTTCTATCTCCTACGAGCAGTACTTC. Protein product: CASSFSISYEQYF.

This clonotype came up once. Sequence at one end of the junction differs from germline and may be a read error. The genes are TRBV27 and TRBJ2-1; 9 bases fit TRBD2. The CDR3 spans 16 residues. Germline V gene data show CDR1 as MNHEY and CDR2 as SMNVEV (reference sequence). The CDR3 region has the DNA TGTGCCAGCAGTTTACTGGCGGGAGGGAGGTACAATGAGCGGTTCTTC. This translates into CASSLLAGGRYNERFF.

V gene TRBV29-1 combines with J gene TRBJ2-3; tentatively, D is TRBD1 (6 bases). Germline-derived CDR1 and CDR2 are SQVTM and ANQGSEA. There are 15 residues in the CDR3. Trimming took off 7 bases at V and 2 bases at J, with 19 bases between the two ends. DNA of the CDR3: TGCAGCGCCTCGGACAGCGCCCGAACCACAGATACGCAGTATTTT. This translates into CSASDSARTTDTQYF.

The J gene is TRBJ2-1, the V gene TRBV14, with a weak D call TRBD1 (5 bases). This CDR3 region has 14 residues. CDR1 and CDR2 (germline): SGHDN, FVKESK. V lost 1 base to trimming and J lost 5 bases, with 9 bases between them. The DNA for the CDR3 is TGTGCCAGCAGCCAAGTACAGGTCAACAATGAGCAGTTCTTC. Its protein is CASSQVQVNNEQFF.

The chain carries TRBV7-9 and TRBJ2-5, with D perhaps matching TRBD1 or TRBD2 (6 bases each). The germline V and J ends were trimmed by 6 bases and 2 bases, with 10 bases remaining between them. The CDR3 length is 13 residues. CDR1 is SEHNR, CDR2 FQNEAQ, per germline (reference sequence). CDR3 in amino acids: CASRLGGQETQYF. The CDR3 coding sequence is TGTGCCAGCAGACTAGGGGGGCAAGAGACCCAGTACTTC. The whole variable domain, filled in from reference TRBV7-9 and TRBJ2-5, reads DTGVSQNPRHKITKRGQNVTFRCDPISEHNRLYWYRQTLGQGPEFLTYFQNEAQLEKSRLLSDRFSAERPKGSFSTLEIQRTEQGDSAMYLCASRLGGQETQYFGPGTRLLVL.